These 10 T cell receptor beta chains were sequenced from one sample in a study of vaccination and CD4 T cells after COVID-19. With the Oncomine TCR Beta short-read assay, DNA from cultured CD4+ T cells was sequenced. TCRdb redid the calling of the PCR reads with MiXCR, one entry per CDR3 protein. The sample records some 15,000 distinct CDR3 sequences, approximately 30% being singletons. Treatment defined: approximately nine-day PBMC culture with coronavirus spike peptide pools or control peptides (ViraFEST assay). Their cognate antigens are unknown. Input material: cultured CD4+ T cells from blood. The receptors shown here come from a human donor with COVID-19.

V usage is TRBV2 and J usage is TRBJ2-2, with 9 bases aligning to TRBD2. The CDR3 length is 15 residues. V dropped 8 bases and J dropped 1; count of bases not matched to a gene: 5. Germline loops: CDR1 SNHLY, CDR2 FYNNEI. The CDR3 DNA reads TGTGCCAGCGTCAGCGGGGGGAAGAACACCGGGGAGCTGTTTTTT. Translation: CASVSGGKNTGELFF.

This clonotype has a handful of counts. CDR3: CASSLGSSSYNEQFF. CDR3 sequence (DNA): TGTGCCAGCAGCTTGGGGTCCAGCTCCTACAATGAGCAGTTCTTC. This rearrangement joins TRBV5-4 to TRBJ2-1, with unresolved D. Trimming shortened V by 0 bases and J by 0 bases, and 7 bases separated the two germline ends. Per the germline V gene, CDR1 is SGHNT and CDR2 is YYREEE (reference sequence). This CDR3 comprises 15 residues. Variable domain in full (rest from reference TRBV5-4 and TRBJ2-1): ETGVTQSPTHLIKTRGQQVTLRCSSQSGHNTVSWYQQALGQGPQFIFQYYREEENGRGNFPPRFSGLQFPNYSSELNVNALELDDSALYLCASSLGSSSYNEQFFGPGTRLTVL.

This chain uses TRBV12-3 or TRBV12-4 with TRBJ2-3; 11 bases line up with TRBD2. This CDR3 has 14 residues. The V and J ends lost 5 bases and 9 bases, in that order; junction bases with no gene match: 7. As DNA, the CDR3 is TGTGCCAGCAGTCCATCGACTAGCGGGGCGACGCAGTATTTT. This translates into CASSPSTSGATQYF.

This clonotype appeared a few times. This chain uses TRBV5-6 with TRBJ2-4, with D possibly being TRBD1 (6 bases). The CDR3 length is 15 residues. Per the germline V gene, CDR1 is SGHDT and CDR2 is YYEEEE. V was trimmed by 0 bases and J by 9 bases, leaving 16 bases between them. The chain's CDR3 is CASSLDWQGSGIQYF. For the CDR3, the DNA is TGTGCCAGCAGCTTGGATTGGCAGGGGTCGGGCATTCAGTACTTC.

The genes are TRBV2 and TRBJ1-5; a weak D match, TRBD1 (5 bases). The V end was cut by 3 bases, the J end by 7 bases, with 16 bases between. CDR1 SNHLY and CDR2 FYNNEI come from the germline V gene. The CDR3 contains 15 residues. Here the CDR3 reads CASSEGREWGQPQHF. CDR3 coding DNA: TGTGCCAGCAGTGAGGGACGGGAATGGGGACAGCCCCAGCATTTT. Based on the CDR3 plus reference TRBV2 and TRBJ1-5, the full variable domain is EPEVTQTPSHQVTQMGQEVILRCVPISNHLYFYWYRQILGQKVEFLVSFYNNEISEKSEIFDDQFSVERPDGSNFTLKIRSTKLEDSAMYFCASSEGREWGQPQHFGDGTRLSIL.

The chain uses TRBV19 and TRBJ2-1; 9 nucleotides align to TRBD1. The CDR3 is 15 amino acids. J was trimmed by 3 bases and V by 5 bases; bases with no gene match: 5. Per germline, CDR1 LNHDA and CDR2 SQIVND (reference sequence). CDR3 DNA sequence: TGTGCCAGTAGTCTTCCGGGACAGGGCTACAATGAGCAGTTCTTC. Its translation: CASSLPGQGYNEQFF. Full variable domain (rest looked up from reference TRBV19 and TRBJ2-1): DGGITQSPKYLFRKEGQNVTLSCEQNLNHDAMYWYRQDPGQGLRLIYYSQIVNDFQKGDIAEGYSVSREKKESFPLTVTSAQKNPTAFYLCASSLPGQGYNEQFFGPGTRLTVL.

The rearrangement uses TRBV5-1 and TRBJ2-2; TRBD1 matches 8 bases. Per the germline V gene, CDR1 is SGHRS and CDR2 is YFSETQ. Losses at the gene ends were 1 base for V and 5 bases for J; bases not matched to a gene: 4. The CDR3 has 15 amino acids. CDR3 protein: CASSLWRQGTGELFF. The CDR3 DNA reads TGCGCCAGCAGCTTGTGGCGACAGGGGACCGGGGAGCTGTTTTTT. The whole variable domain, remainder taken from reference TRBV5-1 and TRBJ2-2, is KAGVTQTPRYLIKTRGQQVTLSCSPISGHRSVSWYQQTPGQGLQFLFEYFSETQRNKGNFPGRFSGRQFSNSRSEMNVSTLELGDSALYLCASSLWRQGTGELFFGEGSRLTVL.

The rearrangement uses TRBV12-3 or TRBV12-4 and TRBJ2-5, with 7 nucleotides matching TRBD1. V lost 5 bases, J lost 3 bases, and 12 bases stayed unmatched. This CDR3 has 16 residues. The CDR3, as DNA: TGTGCCAGCAGTCCAACCAATCCAGACAGGGAAGAGACCCAGTACTTC. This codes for CASSPTNPDREETQYF.

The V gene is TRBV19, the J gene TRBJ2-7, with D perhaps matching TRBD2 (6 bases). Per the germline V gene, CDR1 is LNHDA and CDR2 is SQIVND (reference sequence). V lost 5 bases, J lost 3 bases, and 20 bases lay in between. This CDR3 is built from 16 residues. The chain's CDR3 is CASSPPRDHTLYEQYF. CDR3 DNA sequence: TGTGCCAGTAGTCCCCCGCGGGACCACACCCTCTACGAGCAGTACTTC.

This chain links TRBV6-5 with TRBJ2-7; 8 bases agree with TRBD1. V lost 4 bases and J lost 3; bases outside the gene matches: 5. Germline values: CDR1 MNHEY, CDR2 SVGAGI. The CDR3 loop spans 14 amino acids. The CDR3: CASSFGQGGYEQYF. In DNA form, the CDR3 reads TGTGCCAGCAGTTTTGGACAGGGCGGCTACGAGCAGTACTTC.